This T cell receptor (beta chain) is from a study of control samples from healthy donors and cancer patients. Trimming stripped 3 bases from V and 1 base from J, with 4 bases between. The CDR3 contains 13 residues. The germline V gene has CDR1 LGHNA and CDR2 YSLEER. TCRdb's copy holds only in-frame clones and misses some; the assay was immunoSEQ multiplex PCR. This sample has about 100,000 clones, with around 88% found just once. The origin of this receptor is a man aged 30 to 45 in good health. The rearrangement joins TRBV4-3 to TRBJ1-3; no reliable D call. The sequencing sample was made of blood. The CDR3 region is CASSHQSGNTIYF. CDR3 bases: TGCGCCAGCAGCCACCAATCTGGAAACACCATATATTTT.